Shown below are 8 T cell receptor beta chains from a single sample sequenced in a study of T cell changes during pregnancy in multiple sclerosis (dated by TCRdb to about 2019). The method behind the library was the immunoSEQ multiplex PCR assay. The clones in this table, taken by TCRdb from immuneACCESS, are in-frame only. Not every clone is retained; where verified, under half of the shortfall comes from an unresolved V gene, and the cause of the rest is unknown. The sample includes roughly 45,000 clones, with 90% observed a single time. Jointly, the top ten make up roughly 4.8% of the sample. The sample here was peripheral blood, taken in the second trimester of pregnancy. These TCRs come from a female donor in good health, enrolled as a control in a pregnancy study.

The CDR3 sequence: CASSASVGGWTRDTQYF. Here the CDR3 DNA reads TGTGCCAGCAGTGCCTCAGTCGGGGGGTGGACCAGAGATACGCAGTATTTT. The chain combines TRBV25-1 with TRBJ2-3; 7 bases fit TRBD2. CDR3 length equals 17 residues. V gave up 4 bases and J gave up 5 bases; unmatched junction bases: 15. Germline V gives CDR1 MGHDK, CDR2 SYGVNS.

This sequence joins TRBV6-1 and TRBJ2-1; no definite D call. The CDR3 extends over 16 amino acids. V was trimmed by 1 base and J by 0 bases, leaving 10 bases between them. Germline CDR1 is MNHNS and CDR2 is SASEGT. The CDR3 DNA reads as TGTGCCAGCAGTGAAGTAGCCCTGAGCTCCTACAATGAGCAGTTCTTC. Its protein product is CASSEVALSSYNEQFF.

The chain recombines TRBV5-1 with TRBJ2-1, with D uncertain. The germline CDR1 and CDR2 sequences are SGHRS and YFSETQ. CDR3 length equals 15 residues. V was cut by 0 bases and J by 4 bases, with 11 bases left in between. The CDR3 region has the DNA TGCGCCAGCAGCTTGGTGGCTGAAATTTACAATGAGCAGTTCTTC. Amino acid sequence: CASSLVAEIYNEQFF.

The V call is TRBV5-1, the J call TRBJ2-3, with D perhaps matching TRBD2 (6 bases). This CDR3 has 18 amino acids. Per the germline V gene, CDR1 is SGHRS and CDR2 is YFSETQ. Between the trimmed V and J ends, which lost 4 bases and 2 bases, there was a span of 23 bases. CDR3 region: CASSATPVLAAITDTQYF. Written as DNA, the CDR3 is TGCGCCAGCAGCGCTACTCCCGTCTTAGCGGCAATCACAGATACGCAGTATTTT.

The CDR3 here is CASSYIQGNIQYF. The CDR3 nucleotides are TGCGCCAGCAGCTACATACAGGGAAACATTCAGTACTTC. This chain joins TRBV5-1 and TRBJ2-4; D might be TRBD1 (6 bases). The V and J ends lost 3 bases and 6 bases respectively, with 10 bases between them. The CDR3 runs to 13 residues. Looked up from germline, CDR1 is SGHRS and CDR2 is YFSETQ. The whole variable domain, remainder taken from reference TRBV5-1 and TRBJ2-4, is KAGVTQTPRYLIKTRGQQVTLSCSPISGHRSVSWYQQTPGQGLQFLFEYFSETQRNKGNFPGRFSGRQFSNSRSEMNVSTLELGDSALYLCASSYIQGNIQYFGAGTRLSVL.

This clone was recorded only once. This rearrangement joins TRBV27 to TRBJ2-7; 7 nucleotides line up with TRBD2. V shed 6 bases, J shed 5 bases, and the junction held 13 bases outside the gene matches. The CDR3 covers 15 residues. The germline V gene has CDR1 MNHEY and CDR2 SMNVEV (reference sequence). Written as DNA, the CDR3 is TGTGCCAGCAGCCTTAGGGAGGGTTCAGGGAACGAGCAGTACTTC. It encodes CASSLREGSGNEQYF.

The V call is TRBV19, the J call TRBJ2-7, with D tentatively TRBD1 (5 bases). The germline V gene has CDR1 LNHDA and CDR2 SQIVND (reference sequence). With 6 bases removed from V and 3 bases from J, the gap between germline ends came to 9 bases. The CDR3 covers 12 residues. CDR3 sequence (DNA): TGTGCCAGTAGCGACAGACTCTACGAGCAGTACTTC. Translation gives CASSDRLYEQYF.

The chain recombines TRBV5-8 with TRBJ2-3; 7 bases are a match to TRBD2. V shed 0 bases and J 1 base; nucleotides not matched to a gene: 5. The germline CDR1 and CDR2 sequences are SGHTS and YDEGEE. The CDR3 loop spans 16 amino acids. CDR3: CASSLAGAGGTDTQYF. CDR3 coding DNA: TGTGCCAGCAGCTTGGCCGGTGCGGGAGGCACAGATACGCAGTATTTT.